The following is a T cell receptor (beta chain) sequence with its context. The authors' processing: The assay estimated nucleated cells by amplifying reference gene primers. TCRdb's copy holds only in-frame clones and misses some; the assay was immunoSEQ multiplex PCR. V and J calls and clone size are as listed in that table; D and trimming were resolved from the DNA. This table holds 120,000 or so clones, roughly 87% found once. This specimen comes from a study of blood T cell repertoires in COVID-19. Across the whole study: Acute-phase and convalescent COVID-19 samples originated in the United States, Italy and Spain. The cDNA or gDNA used as material had been derived from T cells, B-cell-depleted T cells, or PBMCs.

The trim removed 5 bases at V and 9 bases at J, leaving 7 bases unmatched. The CDR3 sequence is 13 residues long. The germline V gene has CDR1 MNHEY and CDR2 SVGAGI. The source material was peripheral blood. The chain has TRBV6-5 and TRBJ1-1; 9 bases fit TRBD1. This clonotype was obtained from a woman at least 80 years old with acute or convalescent COVID-19. DNA for the CDR3: TGTGCCAGCAGTCCGGGGACAGGGTATAAAGCTTTCTTT. Translation gives CASSPGTGYKAFF.